Shown below are 3 T cell receptor beta chains from a single sample sequenced in a study of blood T cell repertoires in COVID-19. Libraries were prepared by immunoSEQ multiplex PCR; TCRdb keeps only in-frame clonotypes and omits some of them. The data hold 150,000 to 200,000 clones, with about 80% observed a single time. Sequencing was carried out using peripheral blood. The source is a man between 60 and 75 years old with acute or convalescent COVID-19.

V usage is TRBV5-1 and J usage is TRBJ2-3; 13 positions match TRBD2. V shed 0 bases and J 5 bases; nucleotides not matched to a gene: 6. Per germline, CDR1 SGHRS and CDR2 YFSETQ. The CDR3 runs 17 residues. CDR3: CASSLGLAGGPGDTQYF. Written as DNA, the CDR3 is TGCGCCAGCAGCTTGGGACTAGCGGGGGGACCCGGAGATACGCAGTATTTT.

This clone was detected only once. The chain recombines TRBV7-9 with TRBJ2-3; TRBD2 matches 11 bases. In germline, CDR1 is SEHNR, CDR2 FQNEAQ (reference sequence). The ends lost 8 bases at V and 0 bases at J; junction bases unmatched: 10. This CDR3 is 17 amino acids long. The CDR3 reads CASPPTSGGRSTDTQYF. The DNA of the CDR3 is TGTGCCAGCCCCCCAACTAGCGGGGGCCGTAGCACAGATACGCAGTATTTT.

The rearrangement links TRBV5-4 to TRBJ2-6, with D perhaps matching TRBD1 (6 bases). The CDR3 spans 18 residues. CDR1 and CDR2 from the germline V gene are SGHNT and YYREEE (reference sequence). The V gene lost 0 bases and the J gene lost 2 bases, with 15 bases spanning the gap. This CDR3 is CASSLGKLSGAGANVLTF. CDR3 bases: TGTGCCAGCAGCTTGGGGAAGTTATCAGGGGCTGGGGCCAACGTCCTGACTTTC.